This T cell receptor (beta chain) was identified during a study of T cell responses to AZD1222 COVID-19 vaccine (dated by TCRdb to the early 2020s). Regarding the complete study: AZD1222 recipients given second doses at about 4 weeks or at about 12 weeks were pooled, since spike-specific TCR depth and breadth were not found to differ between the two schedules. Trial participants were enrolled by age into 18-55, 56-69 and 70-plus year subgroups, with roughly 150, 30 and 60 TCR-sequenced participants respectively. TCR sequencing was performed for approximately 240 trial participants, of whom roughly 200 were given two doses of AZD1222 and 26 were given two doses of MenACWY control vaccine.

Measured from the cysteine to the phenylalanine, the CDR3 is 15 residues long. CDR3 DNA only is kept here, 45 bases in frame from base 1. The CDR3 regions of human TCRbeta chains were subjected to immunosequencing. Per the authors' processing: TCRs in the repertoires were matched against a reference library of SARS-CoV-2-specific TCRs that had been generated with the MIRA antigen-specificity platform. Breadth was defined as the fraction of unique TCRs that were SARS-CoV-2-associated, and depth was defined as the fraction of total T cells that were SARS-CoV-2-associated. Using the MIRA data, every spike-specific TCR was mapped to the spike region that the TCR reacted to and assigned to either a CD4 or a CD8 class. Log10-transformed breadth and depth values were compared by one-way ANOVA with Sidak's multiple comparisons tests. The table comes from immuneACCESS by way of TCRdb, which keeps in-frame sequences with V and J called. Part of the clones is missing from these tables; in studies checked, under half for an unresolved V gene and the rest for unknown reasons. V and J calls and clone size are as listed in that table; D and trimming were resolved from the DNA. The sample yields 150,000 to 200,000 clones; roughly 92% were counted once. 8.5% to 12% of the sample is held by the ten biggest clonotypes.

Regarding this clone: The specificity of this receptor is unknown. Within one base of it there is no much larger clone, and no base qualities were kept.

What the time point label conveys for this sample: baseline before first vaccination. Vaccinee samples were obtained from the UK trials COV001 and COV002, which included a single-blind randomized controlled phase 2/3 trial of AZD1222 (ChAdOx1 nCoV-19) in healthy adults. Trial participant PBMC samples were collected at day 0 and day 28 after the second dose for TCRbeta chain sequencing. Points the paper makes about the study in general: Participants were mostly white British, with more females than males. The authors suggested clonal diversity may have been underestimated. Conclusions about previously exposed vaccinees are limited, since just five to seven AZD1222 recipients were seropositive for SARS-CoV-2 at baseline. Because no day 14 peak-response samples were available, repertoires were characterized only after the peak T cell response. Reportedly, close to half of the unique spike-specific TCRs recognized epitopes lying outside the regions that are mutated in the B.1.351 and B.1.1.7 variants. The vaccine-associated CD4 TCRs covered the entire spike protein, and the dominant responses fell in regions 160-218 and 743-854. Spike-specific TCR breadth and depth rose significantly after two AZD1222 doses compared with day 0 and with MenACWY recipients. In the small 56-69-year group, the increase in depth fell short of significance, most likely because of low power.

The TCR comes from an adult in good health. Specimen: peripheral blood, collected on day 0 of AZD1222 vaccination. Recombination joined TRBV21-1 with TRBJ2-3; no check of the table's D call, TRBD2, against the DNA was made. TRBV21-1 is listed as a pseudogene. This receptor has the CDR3 CASSDPGFSVGTQYF. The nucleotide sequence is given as TGTGCCAGCAGCGACCCGGGATTTTCGGTGGGTACGCAGTATTTT.